This T cell receptor beta chain was sequenced in a study of CD8 T cells in Susac syndrome. Study-level findings and limits: In Susac syndrome, the CD4+ T cell repertoires did not show clonal expansion. As the study acknowledged, the number of individuals in its TCR sequencing and HLA analysis was relatively small.

When the RNA was reverse transcribed, random hexamers were used with an input of about 0.5 to 1 ug. TCR beta CDR3 was amplified by immunoSEQ covering 54 Vbeta and 13 Jbeta. TCRdb reprocessed the immunoSEQ multiplex PCR reads with MiXCR, giving one entry per CDR3 protein. The data hold about 150,000 distinct CDR3 sequences, with roughly 96% observed a single time. On this clonotype itself: What it recognizes is unknown.

In contrast to the negatively isolated CD8+ and CD4+ T cells, TEMRA cells were FACS-enriched. Trimming left V 3 bases short and J 4 bases short, with 8 bases between. The CDR3 runs 13 residues. Germline loops: CDR1 SGHRS, CDR2 YFSETQ. The receptor was isolated from a human donor with Susac syndrome. The gene calls are TRBV5-1 and TRBJ1-3, with D perhaps matching TRBD1 (6 bases). Sequenced material: CD4+ T cells from PBMCs. This CDR3 reads CASSSGQGNTIYF. CDR3 bases: TGCGCCAGCAGCTCTGGACAGGGAAACACCATATATTTT. Looking up the rest from reference TRBV5-1 and TRBJ1-3 gives the full variable domain: KAGVTQTPRYLIKTRGQQVTLSCSPISGHRSVSWYQQTPGQGLQFLFEYFSETQRNKGNFPGRFSGRQFSNSRSEMNVSTLELGDSALYLCASSSGQGNTIYFGEGSWLTVV.